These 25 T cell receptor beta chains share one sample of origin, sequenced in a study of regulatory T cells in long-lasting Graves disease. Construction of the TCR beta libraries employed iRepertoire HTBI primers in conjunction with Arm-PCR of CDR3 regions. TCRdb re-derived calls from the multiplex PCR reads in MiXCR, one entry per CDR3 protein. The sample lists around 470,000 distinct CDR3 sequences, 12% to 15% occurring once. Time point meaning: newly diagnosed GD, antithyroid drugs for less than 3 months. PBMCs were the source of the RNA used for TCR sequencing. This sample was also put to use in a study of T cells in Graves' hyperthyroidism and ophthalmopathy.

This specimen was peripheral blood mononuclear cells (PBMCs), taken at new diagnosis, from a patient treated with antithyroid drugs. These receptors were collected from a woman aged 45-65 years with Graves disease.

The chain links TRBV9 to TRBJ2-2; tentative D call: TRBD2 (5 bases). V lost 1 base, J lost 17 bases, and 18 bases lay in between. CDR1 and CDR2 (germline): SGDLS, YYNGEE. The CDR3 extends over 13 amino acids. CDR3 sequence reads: CASSVPESGKVFF. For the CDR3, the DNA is TGTGCCAGCAGCGTACCGGAGTCGGGAAAAGTCTTTTTT.

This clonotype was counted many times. DNA for the CDR3: TGCGCCAGCAGCCAAGACCCGGGCAGGAGTAGCAATCAGCCCCAGCATTTT. Encoded protein: CASSQDPGRSSNQPQHF. The chain joins TRBV4-1 to TRBJ1-5; D is uncertain. The CDR3 loop spans 17 amino acids. Germline V gives CDR1 MGHRA, CDR2 YSYEKL. V was shortened by 0 bases and J by 0 bases, with 12 bases between the two germline ends.

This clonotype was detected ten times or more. CDR3 coding DNA: TGCAGTGCTACCGGGACTAGCGGGAGTAACTTCTTC. It encodes CSATGTSGSNFF. This sequence joins TRBV20-1 and TRBJ2-1, with 14 bases fitting TRBD2. The J segment lost 16 bases and the V segment lost 4 bases, leaving 6 bases of the junction unmatched. The CDR3 sequence is 12 residues long. Germline CDR1 DFQATT, CDR2 SNEGSKA (reference sequence).

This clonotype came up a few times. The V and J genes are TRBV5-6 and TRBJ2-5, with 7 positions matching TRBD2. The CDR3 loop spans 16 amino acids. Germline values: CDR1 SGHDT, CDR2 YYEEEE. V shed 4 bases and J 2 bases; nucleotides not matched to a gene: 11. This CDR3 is CASSPPGGGVQETQYF. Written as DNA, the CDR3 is TGTGCCAGCAGCCCGCCTGGGGGGGGGGTACAAGAGACCCAGTACTTC.

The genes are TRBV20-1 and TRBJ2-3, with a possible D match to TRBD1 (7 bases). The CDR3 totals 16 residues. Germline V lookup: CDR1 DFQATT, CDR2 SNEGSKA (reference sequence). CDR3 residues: CSLGGLRGLNTDTQYF. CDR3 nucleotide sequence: TGCAGCCTAGGGGGCCTGAGGGGACTTAACACAGATACGCAGTATTTT.

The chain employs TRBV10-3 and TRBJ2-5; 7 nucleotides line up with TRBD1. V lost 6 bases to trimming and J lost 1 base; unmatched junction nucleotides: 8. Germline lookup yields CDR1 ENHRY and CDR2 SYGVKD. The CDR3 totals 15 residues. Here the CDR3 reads CAIRDGQALQETQYF. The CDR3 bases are TGTGCCATCAGGGATGGACAGGCCCTCCAAGAGACCCAGTACTTC.

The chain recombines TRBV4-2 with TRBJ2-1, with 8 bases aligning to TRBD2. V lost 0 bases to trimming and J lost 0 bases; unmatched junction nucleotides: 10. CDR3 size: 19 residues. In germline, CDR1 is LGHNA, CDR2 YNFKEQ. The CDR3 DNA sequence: TGTGCCAGCAGCCAAGATGCTGCCGGCGGGAGGAGCTCCTACAATGAGCAGTTCTTC. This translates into CASSQDAAGGRSSYNEQFF.

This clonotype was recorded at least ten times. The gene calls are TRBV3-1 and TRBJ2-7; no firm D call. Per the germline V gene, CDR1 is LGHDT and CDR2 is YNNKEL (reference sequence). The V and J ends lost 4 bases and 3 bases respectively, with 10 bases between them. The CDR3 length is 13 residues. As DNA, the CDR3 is TGTGCCAGCAGCCGCGCGGACGGCTACGAGCAGTACTTC. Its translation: CASSRADGYEQYF.

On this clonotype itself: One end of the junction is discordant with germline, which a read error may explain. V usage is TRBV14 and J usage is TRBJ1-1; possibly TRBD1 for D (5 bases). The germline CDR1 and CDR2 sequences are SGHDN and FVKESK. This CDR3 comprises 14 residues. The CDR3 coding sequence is TGTGACAGCAGCCAAGTTCGCGACAGAACTGAAGCTTTCTTT. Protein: CDSSQVRDRTEAFF.

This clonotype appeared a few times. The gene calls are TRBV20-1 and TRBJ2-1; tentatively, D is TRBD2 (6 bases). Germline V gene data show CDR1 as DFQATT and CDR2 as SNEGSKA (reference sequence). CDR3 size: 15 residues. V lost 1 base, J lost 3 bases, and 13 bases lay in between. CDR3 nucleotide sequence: TGCAGTGCTAGAGGCGGGACTCTCGGCTACAATGAGCAGTTCTTC. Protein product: CSARGGTLGYNEQFF.

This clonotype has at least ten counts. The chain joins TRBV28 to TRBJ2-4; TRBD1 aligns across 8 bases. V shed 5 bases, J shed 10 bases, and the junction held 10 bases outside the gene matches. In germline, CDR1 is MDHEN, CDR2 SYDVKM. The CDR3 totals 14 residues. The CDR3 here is CASSETGAFWIQYF. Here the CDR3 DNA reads TGTGCCAGCAGTGAGACAGGGGCGTTCTGGATTCAGTACTTC.

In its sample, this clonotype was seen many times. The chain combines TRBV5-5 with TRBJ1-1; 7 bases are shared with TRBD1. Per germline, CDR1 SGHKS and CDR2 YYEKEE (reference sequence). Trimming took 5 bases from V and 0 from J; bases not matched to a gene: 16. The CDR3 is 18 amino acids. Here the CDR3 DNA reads TGTGCCAGCAGTTACACCCGGGACAGAATGAACTTGAACACTGAAGCTTTCTTT. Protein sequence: CASSYTRDRMNLNTEAFF.

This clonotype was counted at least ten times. CDR3 DNA sequence: TGTGCCAGCAGAGACAGGTGGACTAGCGTCAATGAGCAGTTCTTC. Protein sequence: CASRDRWTSVNEQFF. The rearrangement joins TRBV2 to TRBJ2-1, with 9 bases that match TRBD2. The V segment lost 6 bases and the J segment 6 bases; nucleotides outside the gene matches: 9. This CDR3 contains 15 residues. Germline CDR1 SNHLY, CDR2 FYNNEI.

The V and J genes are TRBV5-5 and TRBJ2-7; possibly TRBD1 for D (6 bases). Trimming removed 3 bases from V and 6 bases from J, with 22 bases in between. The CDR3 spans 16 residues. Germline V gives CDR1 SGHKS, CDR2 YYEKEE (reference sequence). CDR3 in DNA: TGTGCCAGCAGCTGGATTGTCTTAGAGGCAGGGGTCGAGCAGTACTTC. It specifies CASSWIVLEAGVEQYF.

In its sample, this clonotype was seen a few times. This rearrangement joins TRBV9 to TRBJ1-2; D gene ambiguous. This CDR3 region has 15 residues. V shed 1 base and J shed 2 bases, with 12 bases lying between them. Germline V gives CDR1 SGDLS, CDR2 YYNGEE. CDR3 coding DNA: TGTGCCAGCAGCGTAAATGCAGACGTAAACTATGGCTACACCTTC. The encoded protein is CASSVNADVNYGYTF.

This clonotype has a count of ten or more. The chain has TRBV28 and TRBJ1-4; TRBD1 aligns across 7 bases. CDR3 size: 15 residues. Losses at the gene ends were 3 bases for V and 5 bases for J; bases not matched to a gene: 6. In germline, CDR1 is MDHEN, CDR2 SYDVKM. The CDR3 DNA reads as TGTGCCAGCAGTTTGGTGTCAGGGGGAAATGAAAAACTGTTTTTT. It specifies CASSLVSGGNEKLFF. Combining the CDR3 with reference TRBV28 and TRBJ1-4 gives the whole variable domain DVKVTQSSRYLVKRTGEKVFLECVQDMDHENMFWYRQDPGLGLRLIYFSYDVKMKEKGDIPEGYSVSREKKERFSLILESASTNQTSMYLCASSLVSGGNEKLFFGSGTQLSVL.

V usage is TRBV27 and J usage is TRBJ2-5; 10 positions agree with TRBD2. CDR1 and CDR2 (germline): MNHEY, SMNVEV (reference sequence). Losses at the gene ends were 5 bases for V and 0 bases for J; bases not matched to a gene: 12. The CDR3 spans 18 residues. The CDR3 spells CASSPAQGTSAYQETQYF. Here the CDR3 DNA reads TGTGCCAGCAGTCCCGCGCAGGGGACTAGCGCTTACCAAGAGACCCAGTACTTC.

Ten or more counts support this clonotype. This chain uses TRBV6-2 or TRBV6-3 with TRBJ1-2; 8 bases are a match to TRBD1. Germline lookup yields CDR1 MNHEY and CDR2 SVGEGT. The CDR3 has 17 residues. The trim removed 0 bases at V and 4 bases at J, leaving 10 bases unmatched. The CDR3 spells CASSYSLAGGVSYGYTF. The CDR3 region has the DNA TGTGCCAGCAGTTACTCGCTGGCAGGGGGCGTAAGCTATGGCTACACCTTC.

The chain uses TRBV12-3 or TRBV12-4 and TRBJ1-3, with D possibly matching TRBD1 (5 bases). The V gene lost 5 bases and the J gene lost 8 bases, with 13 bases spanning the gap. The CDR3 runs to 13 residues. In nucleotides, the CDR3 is TGTGCCAGCAGTCCCTCGACAGCGGACACCATATATTTT. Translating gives CASSPSTADTIYF.

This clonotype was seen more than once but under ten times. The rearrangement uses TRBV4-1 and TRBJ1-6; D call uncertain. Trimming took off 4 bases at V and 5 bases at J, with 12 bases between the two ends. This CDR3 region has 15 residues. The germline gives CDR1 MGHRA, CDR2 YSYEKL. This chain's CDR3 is CASSLQTGDNSPLHF. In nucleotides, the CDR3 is TGCGCCAGCAGCCTGCAGACTGGGGATAATTCACCCCTCCACTTT.

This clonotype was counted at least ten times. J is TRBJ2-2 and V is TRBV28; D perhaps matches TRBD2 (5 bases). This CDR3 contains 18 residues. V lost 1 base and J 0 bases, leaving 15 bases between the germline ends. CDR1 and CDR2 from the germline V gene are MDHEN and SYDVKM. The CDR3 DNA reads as TGTGCCAGCAGTTTATACCTAGCTGGACTCACGAACACCGGGGAGCTGTTTTTT. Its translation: CASSLYLAGLTNTGELFF. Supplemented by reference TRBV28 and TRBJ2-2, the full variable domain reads DVKVTQSSRYLVKRTGEKVFLECVQDMDHENMFWYRQDPGLGLRLIYFSYDVKMKEKGDIPEGYSVSREKKERFSLILESASTNQTSMYLCASSLYLAGLTNTGELFFGEGSRLTVL.

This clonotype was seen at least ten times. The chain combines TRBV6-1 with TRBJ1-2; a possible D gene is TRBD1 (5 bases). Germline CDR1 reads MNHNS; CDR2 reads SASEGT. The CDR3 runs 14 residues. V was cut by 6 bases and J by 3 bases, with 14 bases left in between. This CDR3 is CASSTIWGHYGYTF. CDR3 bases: TGTGCCAGCAGCACCATATGGGGACACTATGGCTACACCTTC.

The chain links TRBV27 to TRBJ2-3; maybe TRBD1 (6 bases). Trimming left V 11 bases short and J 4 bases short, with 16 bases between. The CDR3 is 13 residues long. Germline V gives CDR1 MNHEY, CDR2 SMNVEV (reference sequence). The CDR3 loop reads CASGQGSADTQYF. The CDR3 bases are TGTGCCTCGGGCCAGGGGAGCGCAGATACGCAGTATTTT.

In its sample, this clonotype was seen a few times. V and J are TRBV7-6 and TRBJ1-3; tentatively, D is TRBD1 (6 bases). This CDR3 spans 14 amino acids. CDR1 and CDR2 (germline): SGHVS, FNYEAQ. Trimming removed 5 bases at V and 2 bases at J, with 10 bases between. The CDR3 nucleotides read TGTGCCAGCAGCCAGGGGCCCACTGGAAACACCATATATTTT. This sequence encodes CASSQGPTGNTIYF.

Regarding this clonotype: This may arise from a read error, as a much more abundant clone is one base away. In nucleotides, the CDR3 is TGTGCCAGCAGCCAAGGACAGGACCACAATGAGCAGTACTTC. It is translated as CASSQGQDHNEQYF. The chain links TRBV3-1 to TRBJ2-3; tentatively, D is TRBD1 (6 bases). The J call may be incorrect, as the DNA end agrees better with TRBJ2-7. CDR3 length equals 14 residues. CDR1 LGHDT and CDR2 YNNKEL come from the germline V gene (reference sequence).